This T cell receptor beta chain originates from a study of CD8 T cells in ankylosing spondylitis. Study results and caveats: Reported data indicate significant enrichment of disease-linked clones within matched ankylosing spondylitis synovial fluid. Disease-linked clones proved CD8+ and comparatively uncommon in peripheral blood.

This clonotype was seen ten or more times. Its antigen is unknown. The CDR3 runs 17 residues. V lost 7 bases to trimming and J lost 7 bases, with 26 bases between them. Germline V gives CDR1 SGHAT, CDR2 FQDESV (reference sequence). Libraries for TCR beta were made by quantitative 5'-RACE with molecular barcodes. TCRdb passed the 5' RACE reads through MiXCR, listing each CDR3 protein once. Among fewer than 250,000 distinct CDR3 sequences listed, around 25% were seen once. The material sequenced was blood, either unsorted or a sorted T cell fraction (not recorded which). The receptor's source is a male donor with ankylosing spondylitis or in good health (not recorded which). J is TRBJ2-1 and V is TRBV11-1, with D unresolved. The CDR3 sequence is CASIRTIGSSSSNEQFF. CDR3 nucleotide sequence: TGTGCCAGCATCCGAACGATCGGATCATCTAGTTCTAATGAGCAGTTCTTC.